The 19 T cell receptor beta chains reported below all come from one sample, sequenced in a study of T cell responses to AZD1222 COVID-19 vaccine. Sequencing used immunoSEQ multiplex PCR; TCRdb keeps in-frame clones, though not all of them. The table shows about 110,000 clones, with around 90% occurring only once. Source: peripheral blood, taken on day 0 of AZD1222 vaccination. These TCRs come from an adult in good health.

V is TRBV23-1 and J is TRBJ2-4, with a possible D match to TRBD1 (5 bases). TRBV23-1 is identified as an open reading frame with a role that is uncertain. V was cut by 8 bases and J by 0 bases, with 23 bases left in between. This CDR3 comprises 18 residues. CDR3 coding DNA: TGCGCCAGCTGCCTAATGGACACCTACCTTAAAGCCAAAAACATTCAGTACTTC. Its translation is CASCLMDTYLKAKNIQYF.

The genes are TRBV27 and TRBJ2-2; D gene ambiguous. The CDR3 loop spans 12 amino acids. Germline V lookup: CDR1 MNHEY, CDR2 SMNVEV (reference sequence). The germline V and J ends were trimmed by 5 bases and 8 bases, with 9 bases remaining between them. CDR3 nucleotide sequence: TGTGCCAGCAGTCCCCCCGCGGGGGAGCTGTTTTTT. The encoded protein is CASSPPAGELFF.

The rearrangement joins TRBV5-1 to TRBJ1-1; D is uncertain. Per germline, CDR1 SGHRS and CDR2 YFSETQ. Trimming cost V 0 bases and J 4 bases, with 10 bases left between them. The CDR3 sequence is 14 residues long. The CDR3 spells CASSLGSSATEAFF. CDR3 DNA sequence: TGCGCCAGCAGCTTGGGGTCGTCTGCCACTGAAGCTTTCTTT.

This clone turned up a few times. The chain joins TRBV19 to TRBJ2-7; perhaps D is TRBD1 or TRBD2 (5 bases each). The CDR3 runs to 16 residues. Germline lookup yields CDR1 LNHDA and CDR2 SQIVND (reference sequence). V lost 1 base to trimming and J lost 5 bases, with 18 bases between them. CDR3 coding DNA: TGTGCCAGTAGTATAGCGTCCGGGGCAGGGCGCCACGAGCAGTACTTC. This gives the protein CASSIASGAGRHEQYF.

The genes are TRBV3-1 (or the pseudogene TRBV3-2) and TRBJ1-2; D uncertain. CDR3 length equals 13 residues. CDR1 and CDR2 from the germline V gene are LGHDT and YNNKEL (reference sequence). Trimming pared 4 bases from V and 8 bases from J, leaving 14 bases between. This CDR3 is CASSPGGERGYTF. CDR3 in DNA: TGTGCCAGCAGCCCTGGCGGGGAGCGGGGCTACACCTTC.

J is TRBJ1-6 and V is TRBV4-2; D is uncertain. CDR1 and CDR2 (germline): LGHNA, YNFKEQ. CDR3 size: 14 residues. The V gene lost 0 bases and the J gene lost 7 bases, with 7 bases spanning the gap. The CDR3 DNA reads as TGTGCCAGCAGCCAAGAGTTCAGAAATTCACCCCTCCACTTT. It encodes CASSQEFRNSPLHF.

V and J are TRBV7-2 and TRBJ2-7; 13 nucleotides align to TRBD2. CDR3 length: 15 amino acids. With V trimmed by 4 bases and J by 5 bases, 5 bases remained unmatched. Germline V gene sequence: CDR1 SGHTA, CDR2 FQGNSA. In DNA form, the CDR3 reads TGTGCCAGCAGCTCGGGACTAGCGGGACTCGACGAGCAGTACTTC. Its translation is CASSSGLAGLDEQYF.

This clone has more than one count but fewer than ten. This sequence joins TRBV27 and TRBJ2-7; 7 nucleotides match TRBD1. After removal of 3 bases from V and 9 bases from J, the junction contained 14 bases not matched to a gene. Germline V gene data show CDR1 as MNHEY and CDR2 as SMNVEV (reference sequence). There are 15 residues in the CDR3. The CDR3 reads CASSLSGQSYAGQYF. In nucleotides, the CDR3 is TGTGCCAGCAGTTTGTCGGGACAGAGCTACGCCGGGCAGTACTTC.

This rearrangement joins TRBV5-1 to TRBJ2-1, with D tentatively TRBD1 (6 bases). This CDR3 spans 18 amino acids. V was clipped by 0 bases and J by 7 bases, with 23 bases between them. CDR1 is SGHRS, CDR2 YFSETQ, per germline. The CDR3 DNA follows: TGCGCCAGCAGCTTGGGTGCTACAGGGTTTGGGCTTAAAAATGAGCAGTTCTTC. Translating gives CASSLGATGFGLKNEQFF.

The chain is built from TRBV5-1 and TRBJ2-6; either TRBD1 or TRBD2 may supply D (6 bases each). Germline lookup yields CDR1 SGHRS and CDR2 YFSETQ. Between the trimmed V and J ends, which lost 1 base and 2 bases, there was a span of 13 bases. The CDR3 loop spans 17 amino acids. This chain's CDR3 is CASSLLEGGAGANVLTF. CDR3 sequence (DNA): TGCGCCAGCAGCTTGTTGGAGGGGGGCGCTGGGGCCAACGTCCTGACTTTC.

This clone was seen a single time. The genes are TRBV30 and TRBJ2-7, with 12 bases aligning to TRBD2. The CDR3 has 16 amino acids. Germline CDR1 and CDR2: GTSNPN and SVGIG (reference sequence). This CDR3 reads CAGARLAGGHPYEQYF. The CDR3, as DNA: TGTGCGGGTGCGCGTCTAGCGGGGGGGCACCCCTACGAGCAGTACTTC.

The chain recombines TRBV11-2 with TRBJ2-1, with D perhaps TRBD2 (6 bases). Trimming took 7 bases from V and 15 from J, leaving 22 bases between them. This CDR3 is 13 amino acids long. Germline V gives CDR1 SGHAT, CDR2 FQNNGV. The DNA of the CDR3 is TGTGCCAGCACCCGCCCCGGGGGACTCCCCCCGTTCTTC. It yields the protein CASTRPGGLPPFF.

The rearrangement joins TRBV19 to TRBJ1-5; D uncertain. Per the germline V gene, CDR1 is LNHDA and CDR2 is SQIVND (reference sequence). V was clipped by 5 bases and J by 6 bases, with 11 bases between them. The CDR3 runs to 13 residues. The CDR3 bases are TGTGCCAGTAGTCCAACGGGTGGTCAGCCCCAGCATTTT. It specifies CASSPTGGQPQHF.

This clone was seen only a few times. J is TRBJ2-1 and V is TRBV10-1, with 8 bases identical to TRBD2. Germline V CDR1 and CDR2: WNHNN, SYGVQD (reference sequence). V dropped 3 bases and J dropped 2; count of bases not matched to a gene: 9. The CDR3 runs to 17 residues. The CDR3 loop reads CASSDMISGMPYNEQFF. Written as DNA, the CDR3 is TGCGCCAGCAGTGACATGATTAGCGGGATGCCCTACAATGAGCAGTTCTTC.

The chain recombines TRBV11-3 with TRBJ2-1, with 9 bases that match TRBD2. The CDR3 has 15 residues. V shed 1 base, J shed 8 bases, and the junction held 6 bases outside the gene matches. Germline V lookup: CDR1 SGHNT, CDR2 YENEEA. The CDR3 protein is CASSLAAGGPYEQFF. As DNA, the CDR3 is TGTGCCAGCAGCTTAGCGGCGGGAGGGCCGTATGAGCAGTTCTTC.

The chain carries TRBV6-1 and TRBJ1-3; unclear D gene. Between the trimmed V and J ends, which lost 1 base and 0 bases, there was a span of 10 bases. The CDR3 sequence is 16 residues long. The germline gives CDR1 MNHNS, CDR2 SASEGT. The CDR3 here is CASSEVISPSGNTIYF. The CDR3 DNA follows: TGTGCCAGCAGTGAAGTCATCAGCCCCTCTGGAAACACCATATATTTT.

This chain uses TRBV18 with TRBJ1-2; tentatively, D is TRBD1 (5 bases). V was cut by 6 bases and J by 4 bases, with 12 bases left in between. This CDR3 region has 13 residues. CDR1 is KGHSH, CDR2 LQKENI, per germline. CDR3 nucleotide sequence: TGTGCCAGCTCCACCAGGGATAGCTATGGCTACACCTTC. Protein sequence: CASSTRDSYGYTF.

The DNA of the CDR3 is TGTGCCAGCAGCGTAGCGGCTGGGGAGACCCAGTACTTC. Amino acids: CASSVAAGETQYF. The rearrangement links TRBV9 to TRBJ2-5; no definite D call. The germline gives CDR1 SGDLS, CDR2 YYNGEE. CDR3 length equals 13 residues. The ends were cut back, 0 bases at V and 5 bases at J, with 8 bases in the middle.

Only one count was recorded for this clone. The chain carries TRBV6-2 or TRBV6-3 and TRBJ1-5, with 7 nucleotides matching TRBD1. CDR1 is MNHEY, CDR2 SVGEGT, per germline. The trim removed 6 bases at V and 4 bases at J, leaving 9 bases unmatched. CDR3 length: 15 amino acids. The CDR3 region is CASSRPDRENQPQHF. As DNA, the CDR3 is TGTGCCAGCAGCCGGCCAGACAGGGAAAATCAGCCCCAGCATTTT.